This section outlines one TCR beta chain sequence together with its context. This entry is derived from a study of blood T cell repertoires in COVID-19. Looking at the study overall: Samples of COVID-19 (acute and convalescent) were obtained from the United States, Italy and Spain. Sample material is recorded as cDNA or gDNA derived from T cells, B-cell-depleted T cells, or PBMCs.

Original methodology: Amplification of reference gene primers was used by the study to estimate nucleated cell counts. Using immunoSEQ multiplex PCR, the repertoire was profiled, and TCRdb retains in-frame clones only, with some absent. V and J calls and clone size come straight from that table; D and trimming were deduced from the DNA. Of 140,000 to 150,000 clones listed, about 85% are singletons. This CDR3 comprises 15 residues. CDR1 and CDR2 (germline): MDHEN, SYDVKM. With 7 bases removed from V and 0 bases from J, the gap between germline ends came to 12 bases. The V gene is TRBV28, the J gene TRBJ1-4; D is unresolved. The sample comprised peripheral blood. The receptor's source is a woman aged 40 to 49 with active or convalescent COVID-19. As DNA, the CDR3 is TGTGCCAGCAAACTAGGGCCAGCAACTAATGAAAAACTGTTTTTT. Its protein product is CASKLGPATNEKLFF.